The 23 T cell receptor beta chains in this list originate from one sample, sequenced in a study of T cell responses to AZD1222 COVID-19 vaccine. Repertoires were generated with immunoSEQ multiplex PCR, while TCRdb's copy carries only in-frame clones and drops some. This sample has around 87,000 clones, with about nine tenths found just once. The starting material was peripheral blood, obtained on day 0 of AZD1222 vaccination. The receptors shown here come from an adult in good health.

V is TRBV5-1 and J is TRBJ1-3; no clear D. CDR1 SGHRS and CDR2 YFSETQ come from the germline V gene. The CDR3 has 16 amino acids. V dropped 4 bases and J dropped 0 bases, with 14 bases sitting between them. In nucleotides, the CDR3 is TGCGCCAGCAGCCCTGGAGGGCAGCTCTCTGGAAACACCATATATTTT. Translation: CASSPGGQLSGNTIYF.

The chain has TRBV2 and TRBJ1-2; D may be TRBD1 (5 bases). Germline CDR1 is SNHLY and CDR2 is FYNNEI. The CDR3 contains 12 residues. Trimming left V 4 bases short and J 5 bases short, with 8 bases between. CDR3 protein: CASSGGRYGYTF. The CDR3 DNA reads TGTGCCAGCAGTGGGGGACGGTATGGCTACACCTTC.

By sample fraction, this clone is medium-sized. The V and J genes are TRBV6-5 and TRBJ2-2; D uncertain. Trimming left V 0 bases short and J 5 bases short, with 7 bases between. The CDR3 contains 14 residues. In germline, CDR1 is MNHEY, CDR2 SVGAGI. CDR3 sequence (DNA): TGTGCCAGCAGTTACTCGGCCGAGACCGGGGAGCTGTTTTTT. Protein sequence: CASSYSAETGELFF.

The V and J genes are TRBV28 and TRBJ1-2; TRBD1 matches at 11 bases. The J segment lost 4 bases and the V segment lost 6 bases, leaving 1 base of the junction unmatched. The CDR3 runs to 13 residues. Germline values: CDR1 MDHEN, CDR2 SYDVKM. The DNA for the CDR3 is TGTGCCAGCAGGGACAGGGGGCTCTATGGCTACACCTTC. It codes for CASRDRGLYGYTF.

V is TRBV7-9 and J is TRBJ2-5; D remains unclear. V was cut by 1 base and J by 1 base, with 19 bases left in between. Germline V lookup: CDR1 SEHNR, CDR2 FQNEAQ (reference sequence). The CDR3 loop spans 18 amino acids. The CDR3 region is CASSLDLKLGRAQETQYF. For the CDR3, the DNA is TGTGCCAGCAGCTTAGATCTTAAACTCGGAAGGGCCCAAGAGACCCAGTACTTC.

V is TRBV5-8 and J is TRBJ1-1; D gene uncertain. The ends were cut back, 4 bases at V and 0 bases at J, with 13 bases in the middle. Germline V gene data show CDR1 as SGHTS and CDR2 as YDEGEE. The CDR3 sequence is 15 residues long. CDR3 in amino acids: CASSPRTGVNTEAFF. CDR3 nucleotides: TGTGCCAGCAGCCCCCGAACTGGGGTGAACACTGAAGCTTTCTTT.

This chain uses TRBV19 with TRBJ2-5, with 9 nucleotides matching TRBD1. The CDR3 loop spans 15 amino acids. Germline CDR1 reads LNHDA; CDR2 reads SQIVND (reference sequence). After removal of 5 bases from V and 3 bases from J, the junction contained 7 bases not matched to a gene. The CDR3 reads CASSHPGTGKETQYF. The CDR3 DNA sequence: TGTGCCAGTAGTCACCCCGGGACAGGGAAAGAGACCCAGTACTTC.

The chain employs TRBV29-1 and TRBJ2-5; unclear D gene. The CDR3 contains 11 residues. Trimming shortened V by 4 bases and J by 1 base, and 4 bases separated the two germline ends. In germline, CDR1 is SQVTM, CDR2 ANQGSEA. The CDR3 DNA follows: TGCAGCGTTGTACCCCAAGAGACCCAGTACTTC. The encoded protein is CSVVPQETQYF.

This chain links TRBV23-1 with TRBJ1-1; D is unclear. TRBV23-1 is an ORF; its function is uncertain. CDR3 size: 15 residues. Deletions cut 2 bases from V and 0 bases from J, with 10 bases between. The CDR3 spells CASSQLPVLNTEAFF. DNA of the CDR3: TGCGCCAGCAGTCAACTACCGGTTCTGAACACTGAAGCTTTCTTT.

The V call is TRBV5-1, the J call TRBJ2-1, with TRBD2 matching 10 bases. Germline V gene data show CDR1 as SGHRS and CDR2 as YFSETQ. The CDR3 consists of 14 residues. With V trimmed by 4 bases and J by 9 bases, 7 bases remained unmatched. The CDR3 is CASSAAGGQVEQFF. In nucleotides, the CDR3 is TGCGCCAGCAGCGCAGCGGGGGGGCAGGTTGAGCAGTTCTTC.

The rearrangement joins TRBV5-1 to TRBJ1-5; no clear D gene. The V end was cut by 1 base, the J end by 5 bases, with 7 bases between. Germline CDR1 SGHRS, CDR2 YFSETQ. The CDR3 is 13 amino acids. The CDR3 is CASSLSPDQPQHF. CDR3 bases: TGCGCCAGCAGCTTGAGTCCGGATCAGCCCCAGCATTTT. Supplemented by reference TRBV5-1 and TRBJ1-5, the full variable domain reads KAGVTQTPRYLIKTRGQQVTLSCSPISGHRSVSWYQQTPGQGLQFLFEYFSETQRNKGNFPGRFSGRQFSNSRSEMNVSTLELGDSALYLCASSLSPDQPQHFGDGTRLSIL.

This chain connects TRBV5-1 to TRBJ2-7; 9 nucleotides agree with TRBD1. This CDR3 is built from 16 residues. Trimming cost V 0 bases and J 0 bases; bases outside gene matches: 4. In germline, CDR1 is SGHRS, CDR2 YFSETQ. This chain's CDR3 is CASSLATGGPSYEQYF. DNA for the CDR3: TGCGCCAGCAGCTTGGCCACAGGGGGCCCCTCCTACGAGCAGTACTTC.

The chain joins TRBV5-6 to TRBJ2-1, with D possibly being TRBD1 (5 bases). The germline V gene encodes CDR1 SGHDT and CDR2 YYEEEE. Trimming removed 4 bases at V and 1 base at J, with 6 bases between. CDR3 length: 13 residues. CDR3 DNA: TGTGCCAGCAGCCCAGGGTCCTACAATGAGCAGTTCTTC. It yields the protein CASSPGSYNEQFF.

The chain has TRBV12-3 or TRBV12-4 and TRBJ1-2; no definite D call. Trimming removed 6 bases from V and 4 bases from J, with 12 bases in between. The CDR3 runs to 13 residues. The CDR3, as DNA: TGTGCCAGCAGCTCCGGACTAACCTATGGCTACACCTTC. It encodes CASSSGLTYGYTF.

The chain couples TRBV6-5 to TRBJ1-1; D unclear. Germline V gives CDR1 MNHEY, CDR2 SVGAGI. The CDR3 spans 12 residues. V was pared by 2 bases and J by 4 bases, with 5 bases between. For the CDR3, the DNA is TGTGCCAGCAGTTACGGAGCCACTGAAGCTTTCTTT. Its protein is CASSYGATEAFF.

V and J are TRBV28 and TRBJ1-5; no firm D call. The CDR3 has 11 residues. Germline lookup yields CDR1 MDHEN and CDR2 SYDVKM. The V and J ends lost 10 bases and 4 bases respectively, with 8 bases between them. CDR3 residues: CATAGNQPQHF. CDR3 bases: TGTGCCACCGCAGGAAATCAGCCCCAGCATTTT. Complete variable domain (other parts from reference TRBV28 and TRBJ1-5): DVKVTQSSRYLVKRTGEKVFLECVQDMDHENMFWYRQDPGLGLRLIYFSYDVKMKEKGDIPEGYSVSREKKERFSLILESASTNQTSMYLCATAGNQPQHFGDGTRLSIL.

The CDR3 DNA reads TGTGCCAGCAGCTTAGCGTTTTTCGGGGCGTCCAATCAGCCCCAGCATTTT. Encoded protein: CASSLAFFGASNQPQHF. This chain joins TRBV7-8 and TRBJ1-5; maybe TRBD1 (5 bases). CDR3 length: 17 residues. Trimming removed 0 bases at V and 3 bases at J, with 15 bases between. Germline assignment: CDR1 SGHVS and CDR2 FQNEAQ.

This rearrangement joins TRBV7-9 to TRBJ2-1; D remains unclear. The length of the CDR3 is 15 residues. Trimming cost V 4 bases and J 2 bases, with 12 bases left between them. Germline CDR1 is SEHNR and CDR2 is FQNEAQ (reference sequence). The CDR3 sequence: CASSSLLGAYNEQFF. CDR3 nucleotides: TGTGCCAGCAGCTCATTATTAGGCGCCTACAATGAGCAGTTCTTC. The variable domain in full, with the rest retrieved from reference TRBV7-9 and TRBJ2-1, is DTGVSQNPRHKITKRGQNVTFRCDPISEHNRLYWYRQTLGQGPEFLTYFQNEAQLEKSRLLSDRFSAERPKGSFSTLEIQRTEQGDSAMYLCASSSLLGAYNEQFFGPGTRLTVL.

The chain carries TRBV30 and TRBJ1-2; D not certain. CDR1 and CDR2 from the germline V gene are GTSNPN and SVGIG (reference sequence). The CDR3 extends over 13 amino acids. V lost 2 bases and J lost 2, with 9 bases in between. CDR3 sequence: CAWSLGINYGYTF. The CDR3 nucleotides read TGTGCCTGGAGTTTGGGTATAAACTATGGCTACACCTTC.

This chain connects TRBV5-1 to TRBJ1-6; 8 nucleotides line up with TRBD1. The CDR3 spans 16 residues. With V trimmed by 4 bases and J by 9 bases, 12 bases remained unmatched. Germline V gene sequence: CDR1 SGHRS, CDR2 YFSETQ. The CDR3 reads CASSPGSGTGPSPLHF. CDR3 nucleotide sequence: TGCGCCAGCAGCCCCGGGAGTGGGACAGGACCTTCACCCCTCCACTTT.

The rearrangement uses TRBV11-2 and TRBJ2-7; 7 bases agree with TRBD1. Germline lookup yields CDR1 SGHAT and CDR2 FQNNGV. The CDR3 loop spans 14 amino acids. J lost 7 bases, V lost 1 base, and 7 bases had no gene match. CDR3 sequence reads: CASSLVQGRWEQYF. The DNA for the CDR3 is TGTGCCAGCAGCTTAGTACAGGGGCGCTGGGAGCAGTACTTC.

This clone was seen a few times. The CDR3 here is CASSLSPTGGYNEQFF. In DNA, the CDR3 is TGTGCCAGCAGTTTATCCCCGACAGGGGGCTACAATGAGCAGTTCTTC. The J gene is TRBJ2-1, the V gene TRBV27; the match to TRBD1 covers 9 bases. CDR1 is MNHEY, CDR2 SMNVEV, per germline (reference sequence). J was trimmed by 3 bases and V by 0 bases; bases with no gene match: 3. This CDR3 has 16 amino acids.

The V call is TRBV28, the J call TRBJ1-2; maybe TRBD1 (5 bases). V was pared by 4 bases and J by 5 bases, with 14 bases between. Germline values: CDR1 MDHEN, CDR2 SYDVKM. CDR3 size: 14 residues. CDR3: CASSSPGAAYGYTF. CDR3 coding DNA: TGTGCCAGCAGTTCCCCCGGGGCAGCATATGGCTACACCTTC.